Below, 6 T cell receptor beta chains from the same sample are listed, as sequenced in a study of blood T cell repertoires in COVID-19. The method was immunoSEQ multiplex PCR; TCRdb's version includes in-frame clones alone and lacks a portion of them. The table records around 200,000 clones, around three quarters of them present only once. Specimen: peripheral blood. All receptors come from a woman in her sixties or seventies with acute or convalescent COVID-19.

The V and J genes are TRBV5-6 and TRBJ2-1, with 7 bases that match TRBD1. With 0 bases clipped from V and 4 bases from J, the junction kept 4 bases outside the gene matches. The CDR3 is 15 amino acids. Germline CDR1 reads SGHDT; CDR2 reads YYEEEE. The CDR3 here is CASSLVDRRYNEQFF. In DNA, the CDR3 is TGTGCCAGCAGCTTGGTGGACAGGCGATACAATGAGCAGTTCTTC.

This clone was recorded only once. This chain links TRBV29-1 with TRBJ2-3; 10 nucleotides agree with TRBD1. The V and J ends lost 6 bases and 15 bases, in that order; junction bases with no gene match: 6. This CDR3 has 10 residues. CDR1 and CDR2 from the germline V gene are SQVTM and ANQGSEA. The CDR3 DNA reads TGCAGCGTGGACCGGGACAGGGGCTATTTT. Its protein product is CSVDRDRGYF.

The chain links TRBV5-4 to TRBJ2-1; TRBD2 matches at 10 bases. The CDR3 sequence is 17 residues long. Germline V lookup: CDR1 SGHNT, CDR2 YYREEE (reference sequence). The J segment lost 2 bases and the V segment lost 0 bases, leaving 5 bases of the junction unmatched. CDR3 sequence reads: CASSLGGTSATYNEQFF. The DNA for the CDR3 is TGTGCCAGCAGCTTGGGAGGGACTAGCGCTACCTACAATGAGCAGTTCTTC.

V and J are TRBV12-3 or TRBV12-4 and TRBJ1-1; D is unresolved. The CDR3 covers 12 residues. Between the trimmed V and J ends, which lost 4 bases and 3 bases, there was a span of 6 bases. The CDR3 sequence is CASSSVDTEAFF. In DNA, the CDR3 is TGTGCCAGCAGTTCGGTGGACACTGAAGCTTTCTTT.

This clone has more than one count but fewer than ten. Written as DNA, the CDR3 is TGTGCCAGCAGCGCGGGGACTAGCGCCGGGGAGCTGTTTTTT. This translates into CASSAGTSAGELFF. The chain couples TRBV9 to TRBJ2-2; 10 bases are shared with TRBD2. In germline, CDR1 is SGDLS, CDR2 YYNGEE. The V segment lost 3 bases and the J segment 6 bases; nucleotides outside the gene matches: 2. The CDR3 is made up of 14 amino acids.

The J gene is TRBJ1-3, the V gene TRBV9; 8 nucleotides agree with TRBD1. The CDR3 is 15 amino acids. Germline-derived CDR1 and CDR2 are SGDLS and YYNGEE. Unmatched junction bases numbered 3, after V lost 3 bases and J lost 1 base. The CDR3 coding sequence is TGTGCCAGCAGCGATGGACAGGGATCTGGAAACACCATATATTTT. Its protein is CASSDGQGSGNTIYF.